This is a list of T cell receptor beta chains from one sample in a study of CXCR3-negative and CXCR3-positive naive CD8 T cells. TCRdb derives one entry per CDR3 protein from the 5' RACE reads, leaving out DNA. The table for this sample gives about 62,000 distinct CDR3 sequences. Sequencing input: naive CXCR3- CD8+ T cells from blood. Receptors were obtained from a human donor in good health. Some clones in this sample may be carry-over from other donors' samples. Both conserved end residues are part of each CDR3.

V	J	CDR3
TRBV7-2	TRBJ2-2	CASSLWEGGYTGELFF
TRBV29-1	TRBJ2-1	CSVEDREGSYNEQFF
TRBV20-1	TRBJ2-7	CSLIHGVSYEQYF
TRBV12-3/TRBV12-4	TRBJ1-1	CASSYDPGDRPEAFF
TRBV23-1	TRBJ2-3	CASSHRLAGGPVEDTQYF
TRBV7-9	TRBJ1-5	CASSPLNQPQHF
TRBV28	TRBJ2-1	CASSLTSHQRYYNEQFF
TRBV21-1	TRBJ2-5	CASTKDAGPHGETQYF
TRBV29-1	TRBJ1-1	CSVDAGNTEAFF
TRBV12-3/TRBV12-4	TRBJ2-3	CASSHSTGGTDTQYF
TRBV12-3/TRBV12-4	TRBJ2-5	CASRGGTSGNQETQYF
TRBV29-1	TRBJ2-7	CSVEEDYGYEQYF
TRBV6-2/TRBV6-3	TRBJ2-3	CASTLQGGSADTQYF
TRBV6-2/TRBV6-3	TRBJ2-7	CASSLGGRGHEQYF
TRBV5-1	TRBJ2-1	CASSNGAAYNEQFF
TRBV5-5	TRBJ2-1	CASHSGDYYNEQFF
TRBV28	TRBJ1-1	CASSSFPGQGAEAFF
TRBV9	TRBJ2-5	CASSVAGTEEETQYF
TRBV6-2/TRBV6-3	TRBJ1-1	CASSYLEGAAEAFF
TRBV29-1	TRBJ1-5	CSGGTADMYQPQHF
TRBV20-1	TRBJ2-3	CSARDQAGTILTQYF
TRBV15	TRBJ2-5	CASALRGEETQYF
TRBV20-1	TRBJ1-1	CSARDRGHTEAFF
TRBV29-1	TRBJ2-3	CSANGQGFYTDTQYF
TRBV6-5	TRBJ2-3	CASSRLAGQPDTQYF
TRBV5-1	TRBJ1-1	CASSLVESGTEAFF
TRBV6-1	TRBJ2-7	CASSEEISGSYEQYF
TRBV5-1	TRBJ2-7	CASSDGGGADEQYF
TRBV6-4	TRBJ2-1	CASSASQGAGDEQFF